Included here is one T cell receptor beta chain sequence, with context. Its specificity is not known. These data are taken from a study of T cell responses to AZD1222 COVID-19 vaccine. About the research overall: Recipients boosted at about 4 weeks or about 12 weeks are pooled. The study's findings and limits: Unmutated regions of variants are reportedly targeted by nearly half of spike-specific TCRs. Spike-specific TCR breadth and depth grew following two AZD1222 doses.

Here immunoSEQ multiplex PCR was the method, and the copy in TCRdb shows in-frame clones only, minus some. The data hold some 140,000 clones, with roughly nine tenths observed a single time. The V gene lost 3 bases and the J gene lost 1 base, with 4 bases spanning the gap. The germline V gene has CDR1 SGHDT and CDR2 YYEEEE. The CDR3 consists of 12 residues. V and J are TRBV5-6 and TRBJ1-1; no firm D call. The receptor was derived from an adult in good health. The sample here was peripheral blood, taken on day 0 of AZD1222 vaccination. The CDR3 nucleotides read TGTGCCAGCAGCTACGGGAACACTGAAGCTTTCTTT. This gives the protein CASSYGNTEAFF.